This is a list of T cell receptor beta chains from one sample in a study of CD8 T cells in ankylosing spondylitis. TCRdb itself ran the 5' RACE reads through MiXCR, one entry per CDR3 protein. In the table there are 200,000 to 300,000 distinct CDR3 sequences, roughly 32% of which are singletons. Sample: blood, either unsorted or a sorted T cell fraction (not recorded which). These receptors all come from a male donor with ankylosing spondylitis or in good health (not recorded which). The CDR3 runs from the conserved cysteine through the conserved F or W. D genes are given only for firm matches. Clone size is given for some rows only: seen once, a few or many times, or a class if the clone is expanded.

>-|TRBD2|TRBV6-1|TRBJ2-3
CASSGGGSGGTDTQYF
TGTGCCAGCAGTGGGGGGGGTAGCGGTGGCACAGATACGCAGTATTTT
>-|-|TRBV12-3/TRBV12-4|TRBJ2-6
CASSLIWSSLANVLTF
TGTGCCAGCAGTTTAATTTGGAGTTCCCTTGCCAACGTCCTGACTTTC
>-|-|TRBV29-1|TRBJ2-3
CSVDRTDTQYF
TGCAGCGTTGATCGCACAGATACGCAGTATTTT
>-|TRBD1|TRBV12-3/TRBV12-4|TRBJ2-3
CASRGQGWSTQYF
TGTGCCAGCAGAGGACAGGGGTGGAGTACGCAGTATTTT
>-|-|TRBV4-2|TRBJ2-3
CASSQDPPGTDTQYF
TGTGCCAGCAGCCAAGATCCCCCGGGCACAGATACGCAGTATTTT
>-|-|TRBV20-1|TRBJ1-5
CSARGRPLGYSNQPQHF
TGCAGTGCTAGAGGGAGGCCCTTGGGTTATAGCAATCAGCCCCAGCATTTT
>-|-|TRBV9|TRBJ1-1
CASTPGPNTEAFF
TGTGCCAGCACCCCCGGGCCGAACACTGAAGCTTTCTTT
>-|-|TRBV3-1|TRBJ1-2
CASSQGIPYGYTF
TGTGCCAGCAGCCAGGGGATCCCCTATGGCTACACCTTC
>-|-|TRBV7-9|TRBJ1-5
CASSEDSWSNQPQHF
TGTGCCAGCAGCGAGGATAGTTGGAGCAATCAGCCCCAGCATTTT
>once|TRBD2|TRBV2|TRBJ2-5
CASTGSGVETQYF
TGTGCCAGCACTGGTAGCGGGGTGGAGACCCAGTACTTC
>-|-|TRBV6-1|TRBJ1-1
CASSRPGQTTEAFF
TGTGCCAGCAGTCGACCGGGACAAACTACTGAAGCTTTCTTT
>few|-|TRBV29-1|TRBJ2-3
CSVEDLFSTDTQYF
TGCAGCGTTGAAGATCTCTTTAGCACAGATACGCAGTATTTT
>once|-|TRBV5-1|TRBJ2-1
CASSGDSTYNEQFF
TGCGCCAGCAGCGGTGACAGTACCTACAATGAGCAGTTCTTC
>many|TRBD1|TRBV6-1|TRBJ2-3
CASSEAGQGADTQYF
TGTGCCAGCAGTGAAGCAGGACAGGGGGCAGATACGCAGTATTTT
>few|-|TRBV10-3|TRBJ2-7
CAISEGGEQYF
TGTGCCATCAGTGAGGGTGGCGAGCAGTACTTC
>-|-|TRBV20-1|TRBJ2-3
CSAILGYTDTQYF
TGCAGTGCTATTTTGGGGTACACAGATACGCAGTATTTT
>once|-|TRBV7-6|TRBJ1-5
CASSAGGIFQPQHF
TGTGCCAGCAGCGCCGGAGGGATCTTTCAGCCCCAGCATTTT
>few|TRBD1|TRBV6-1|TRBJ1-6
CASSLQGGHSPLHF
TGTGCCAGCAGTCTGCAGGGGGGTCATTCACCCCTCCACTTT
>-|TRBD1|TRBV7-2|TRBJ1-1
CASSLGGGNTEAFF
TGTGCCAGCAGCTTAGGAGGGGGCAACACTGAAGCTTTCTTT
>few|-|TRBV18|TRBJ1-4
CASSPGNTEKLFF
TGTGCCAGCTCACCAGGGAATACGGAAAAACTGTTTTTT
>few|-|TRBV20-1|TRBJ1-1
CSAGRWTEAFF
TGCAGTGCTGGCCGGTGGACTGAAGCTTTCTTT
>-|TRBD1|TRBV5-5|TRBJ2-1
CASSAGTEYNEQFF
TGTGCCAGCAGCGCCGGGACAGAGTACAATGAGCAGTTCTTC
>few|-|TRBV12-3/TRBV12-4|TRBJ1-5
CASSFSGGSQPQHF
TGTGCCAGCAGCTTTAGCGGGGGATCTCAGCCCCAGCATTTT
>many|-|TRBV20-1|TRBJ2-7
CSAVNPAEKVYEQYF
TGCAGTGCCGTGAACCCCGCAGAGAAAGTTTACGAGCAGTACTTC
>-|-|TRBV27|TRBJ1-1
CASSSWTENTEAFF
TGTGCCAGCAGTTCCTGGACGGAGAACACTGAAGCTTTCTTT
>-|-|TRBV20-1|TRBJ2-2
CSAMRGTNTGELFF
TGCAGTGCTATGCGGGGCACGAACACCGGGGAGCTGTTTTTT
>-|TRBD1|TRBV12-3/TRBV12-4|TRBJ2-2
CASTKGQHTGELFF
TGTGCCAGCACCAAGGGACAGCACACCGGGGAGCTGTTTTTT
>few|-|TRBV12-3/TRBV12-4|TRBJ1-1
CASSLGGGQEYTEAFF
TGTGCCAGCAGTTTGGGTGGGGGGCAGGAGTACACTGAAGCTTTCTTT
>-|TRBD1|TRBV5-1|TRBJ1-5
CASSMTGEGNQPQHF
TGCGCCAGCAGCATGACAGGGGAGGGCAATCAGCCCCAGCATTTT
>-|TRBD2|TRBV5-1|TRBJ2-3
CASVPGLATRDTQYF
TGCGCCAGCGTACCTGGACTAGCTACTCGCGATACGCAGTATTTT
>-|TRBD1|TRBV28|TRBJ2-1
CASSRRTGGTDEQFF
TGTGCCAGCAGTAGGAGGACAGGGGGCACGGATGAGCAGTTCTTC
>few|-|TRBV11-1|TRBJ2-5
CASSLKSETQYF
TGTGCCAGCAGCTTGAAATCCGAGACCCAGTACTTC
>-|-|TRBV6-5|TRBJ1-6
CASSYELGSPLHF
TGTGCCAGCAGTTACGAATTGGGATCACCCCTCCACTTT
>-|-|TRBV10-3|TRBJ2-7
CAINPDRSYEQYF
TGTGCCATCAACCCAGACAGATCCTACGAGCAGTACTTC
>few|TRBD2|TRBV20-1|TRBJ2-5
CSARLAGGLWETQYF
TGCAGTGCTAGGTTGGCGGGGGGGCTTTGGGAGACCCAGTACTTC
>-|TRBD1|TRBV28|TRBJ2-7
CASSFARGYEQYF
TGTGCCAGCAGTTTTGCCAGGGGGTACGAGCAGTACTTC
>-|-|TRBV5-1|TRBJ2-7
CASSLDPAQAYEQYF
TGCGCCAGCAGCTTGGATCCGGCGCAGGCCTACGAGCAGTACTTC
>few|-|TRBV10-3|TRBJ1-1
CAISGNPNTEAFF
TGTGCCATCAGCGGGAACCCGAACACTGAAGCTTTCTTT
>-|TRBD1|TRBV20-1|TRBJ1-5
CSASDRRRANQPQHF
TGCAGTGCTTCGGACAGGCGGAGAGCCAATCAGCCCCAGCATTTT
>few|TRBD1|TRBV27|TRBJ2-7
CASSYRGPYEQYF
TGTGCCAGCAGTTACAGGGGGCCCTACGAGCAGTACTTC
>-|TRBD1|TRBV3-1|TRBJ1-5
CASSQGTGDQPQHF
TGTGCCAGCAGCCAGGGGACAGGGGATCAGCCCCAGCATTTT
>few|-|TRBV5-1|TRBJ2-1
CASSLLTNNEQFF
TGCGCCAGCAGCTTGTTGACAAACAATGAGCAGTTCTTC